This T cell receptor beta chain was obtained from a study of blood T cell repertoires in COVID-19. Whole-study context: Collection of acute and convalescent COVID-19 samples took place in the United States, Italy and Spain. Sources were T cells, B-cell-depleted T cells, or PBMCs; the material itself was cDNA or gDNA.

Original methodology: Counts of nucleated cells, estimated from reference gene primer amplification, were obtained. The method was immunoSEQ multiplex PCR; TCRdb's version includes in-frame clones alone and lacks a portion of them. V and J calls and clone size are copied from that table; D and trimming were computed from the DNA. The data show fewer than 35,000 clones, over 75% seen once. Trimming removed 2 bases from V and 3 bases from J, with 14 bases in between. Germline V gene sequence: CDR1 SGHKS, CDR2 YYEKEE (reference sequence). The CDR3 sequence is 16 residues long. The source material was peripheral blood. V and J are TRBV5-5 and TRBJ2-2, with TRBD2 as a possible D gene (7 bases). This clonotype was obtained from an elderly man with active COVID-19. CDR3 DNA: TGTGCCAGCAGCTTCCTTACAGGGAGGGACACCGGGGAGCTGTTTTTT. It translates to CASSFLTGRDTGELFF.